This T cell receptor (beta chain) was sequenced during a study of monozygotic twins with inflammatory bowel disease. Points from the study as a whole: IBD patients showed reduced TCRbeta diversity (inverse Simpson) versus healthy co-twins. Separate T cell subtypes could not be resolved from one another.

cDNA for each sample came from eight separate reactions. TCRdb processed the 5' RACE reads again and assigns one entry to each CDR3 protein, with no DNA. Its table lists roughly 100,000 distinct CDR3 sequences. Comment on this clonotype: Its specificity is unknown.

The germline V gene encodes CDR1 MNHNS and CDR2 SASEGT. The CDR3 spans 15 residues. The chain employs TRBV6-1 and TRBJ2-4; TCRdb reports TRBD1, a call that lacks DNA to check it against. The sample was blood. The clonotype was recovered from a human donor with ulcerative colitis or Crohn's disease, or a healthy co-twin of an affected twin (not recorded which). The CDR3 protein is CASSPGGGLKNIQYF.